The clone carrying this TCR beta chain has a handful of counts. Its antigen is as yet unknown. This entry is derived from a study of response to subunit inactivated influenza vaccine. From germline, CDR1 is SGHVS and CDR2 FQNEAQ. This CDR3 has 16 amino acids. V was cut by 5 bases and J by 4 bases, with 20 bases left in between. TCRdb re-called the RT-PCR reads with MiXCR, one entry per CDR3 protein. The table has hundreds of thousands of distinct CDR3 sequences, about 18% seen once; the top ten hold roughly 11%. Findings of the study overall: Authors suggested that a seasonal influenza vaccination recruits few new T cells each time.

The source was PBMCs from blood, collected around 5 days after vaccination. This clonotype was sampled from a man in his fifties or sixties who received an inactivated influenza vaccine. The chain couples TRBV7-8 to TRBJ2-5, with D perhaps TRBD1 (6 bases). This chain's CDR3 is CASSLPIGGVRETQYF. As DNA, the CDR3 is TGTGCCAGCAGCCTCCCAATTGGGGGCGTGCGAGAGACCCAGTACTTC.